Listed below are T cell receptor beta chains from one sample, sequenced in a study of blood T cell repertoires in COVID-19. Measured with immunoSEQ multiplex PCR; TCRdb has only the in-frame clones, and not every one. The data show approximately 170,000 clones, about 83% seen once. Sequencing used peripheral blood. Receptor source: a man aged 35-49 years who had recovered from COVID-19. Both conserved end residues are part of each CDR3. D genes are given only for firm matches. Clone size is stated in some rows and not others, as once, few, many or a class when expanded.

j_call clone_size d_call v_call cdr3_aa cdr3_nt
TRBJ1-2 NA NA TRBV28 CASSSGQRTYGYTF TGTGCCAGCAGTTCAGGACAGCGAACCTATGGCTACACCTTC
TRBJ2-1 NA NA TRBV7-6 CASSLGTGSYNEQFF TGTGCCAGCAGCTTAGGAACAGGATCCTACAATGAGCAGTTCTTC
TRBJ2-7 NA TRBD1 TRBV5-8 CASSLGTGTYEQYF TGTGCCAGCAGCTTGGGGACAGGTACCTACGAGCAGTACTTC
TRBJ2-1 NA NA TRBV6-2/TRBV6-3 CASSYEQGTYSYNEQFF TGTGCCAGCAGTTACGAGCAGGGCACCTACAGTTACAATGAGCAGTTCTTC
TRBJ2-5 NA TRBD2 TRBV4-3 CASSQEGTTQETQYF TGCGCCAGCAGCCAAGAGGGGACTACCCAAGAGACCCAGTACTTC
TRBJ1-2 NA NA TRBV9 CASSGETRHGYTF TGTGCCAGCAGCGGAGAGACACGCCATGGCTACACCTTC
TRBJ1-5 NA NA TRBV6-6 CASSGHLRQPQHF TGTGCCAGCTCGGGACACCTCAGGCAGCCCCAGCATTTT
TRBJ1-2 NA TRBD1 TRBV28 CASSLTPTGIYGYTF TGTGCCAGCAGTTTAACCCCGACAGGGATCTATGGCTACACCTTC
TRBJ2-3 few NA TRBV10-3 CATSEGGFTDTQYF TGTGCCACTTCAGAAGGGGGATTCACAGATACGCAGTATTTT
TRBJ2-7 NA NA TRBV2 CASSPQGGRSYEQYF TGTGCCAGCAGCCCCCAAGGTGGCAGGTCCTACGAGCAGTACTTC
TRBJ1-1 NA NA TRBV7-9 CASSLKAPGNTEAFF TGTGCCAGCAGCTTAAAAGCCCCGGGGAACACTGAAGCTTTCTTT
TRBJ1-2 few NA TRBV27 CASSPGTRGYTF TGTGCCAGCAGTCCCGGGACTAGGGGCTACACCTTC
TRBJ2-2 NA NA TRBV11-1 CASSLESPGNTGELFF TGTGCCAGCAGCTTAGAATCCCCAGGGAACACCGGGGAGCTGTTTTTT
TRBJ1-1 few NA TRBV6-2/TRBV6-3 CASSSSDRMNTEAFF TGTGCCAGCAGTTCCTCAGACAGGATGAACACTGAAGCTTTCTTT
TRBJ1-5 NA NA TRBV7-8 CASSTAPWQLPNQPQHF TGTGCCAGCAGCACCGCCCCGTGGCAGTTACCTAATCAGCCCCAGCATTTT
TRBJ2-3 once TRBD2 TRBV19 CASNERGAVSDTQYF TGTGCCAGTAACGAGCGGGGGGCCGTTTCTGATACGCAGTATTTT
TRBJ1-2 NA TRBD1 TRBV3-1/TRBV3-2 CASSQDSGGFYGYTF TGTGCCAGCAGCCAAGATTCAGGGGGATTCTATGGCTACACCTTC
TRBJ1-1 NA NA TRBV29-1 CSANYMNTEAFF TGCAGCGCCAACTATATGAACACTGAAGCTTTCTTT
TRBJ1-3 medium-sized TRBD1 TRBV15 CATSRQPDRVRNTIYF TGTGCCACCAGCAGACAACCCGACAGGGTTCGAAACACCATATATTTT
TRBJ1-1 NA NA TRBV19 CASTGVENTEAFF TGTGCCAGTACGGGAGTCGAGAACACTGAAGCTTTCTTT
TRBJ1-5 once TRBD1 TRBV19 CASSIVRTGSNQPQHF TGTGCCAGTAGTATAGTCAGGACAGGGAGCAATCAGCCCCAGCATTTT
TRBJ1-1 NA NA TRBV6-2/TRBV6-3 CASSWVRGTEAFF TGTGCCAGCAGTTGGGTCAGGGGCACTGAAGCTTTCTTT
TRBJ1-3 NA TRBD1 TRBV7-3 CASSTGGGDTIYF TGTGCCAGCAGCACAGGGGGCGGCGACACCATATATTTT
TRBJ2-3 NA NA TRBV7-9 CASSPATSHYTQYF TGTGCCAGCAGCCCCGCGACTAGTCACTATACGCAGTATTTT
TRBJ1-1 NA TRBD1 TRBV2 CASGRTGGNTEAFF TGTGCCAGCGGACGGACAGGGGGGAACACTGAAGCTTTCTTT
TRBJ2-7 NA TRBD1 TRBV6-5 CASSSGQGPYEQYF TGTGCCAGCAGTTCCGGACAGGGCCCCTACGAGCAGTACTTC
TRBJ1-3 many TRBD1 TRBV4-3 CASSQDREGVGNTIYF TGCGCCAGCAGCCAGGACAGGGAAGGCGTTGGAAACACCATATATTTT
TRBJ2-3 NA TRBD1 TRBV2 CASREDRGLGDTQYF TGTGCCAGCAGGGAGGACAGGGGGCTTGGAGATACGCAGTATTTT
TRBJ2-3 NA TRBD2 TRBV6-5 CASSSLGGGTDTQYF TGTGCCAGCAGTTCCCTGGGGGGGGGTACAGATACGCAGTATTTT
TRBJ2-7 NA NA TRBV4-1 CASSLRDTGYEQYF TGCGCCAGCAGCCTCCGGGACACGGGCTACGAGCAGTACTTC
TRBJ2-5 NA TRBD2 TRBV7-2 CASSSRLADRGTQYF TGTGCCAGCAGCTCCAGACTAGCGGACCGGGGGACCCAGTACTTC
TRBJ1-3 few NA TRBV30 CAWSRISGNTIYF TGTGCCTGGAGTCGTATATCCGGAAACACCATATATTTT
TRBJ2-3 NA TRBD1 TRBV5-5 CASSSEGTGPTDTQYF TGTGCCAGCAGCTCCGAAGGGACAGGGCCCACAGATACGCAGTATTTT
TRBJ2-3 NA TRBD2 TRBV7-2 CASSLGSGGRVAQYF TGTGCCAGCAGCTTAGGTAGCGGGGGGAGGGTGGCGCAGTATTTT
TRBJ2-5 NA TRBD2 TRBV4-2 CASSQDPAGGLETQYF TGTGCCAGCAGCCAAGATCCAGCGGGGGGTTTGGAGACCCAGTACTTC
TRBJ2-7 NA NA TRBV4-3 CASSQDYPGPSYEQYF TGCGCCAGCAGCCAAGACTATCCAGGGCCTTCCTACGAGCAGTACTTC
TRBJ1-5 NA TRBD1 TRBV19 CASSGTGYSNQPQHF TGTGCCAGTAGTGGGACAGGTTATAGCAATCAGCCCCAGCATTTT
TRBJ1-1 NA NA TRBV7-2 CASSLATGRGTEAFF TGTGCCAGCAGCTTAGCAACAGGCAGGGGCACTGAAGCTTTCTTT
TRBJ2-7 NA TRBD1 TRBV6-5 CASSRDRGLNEQYF TGTGCCAGCAGCCGGGACAGGGGGCTGAACGAGCAGTACTTC
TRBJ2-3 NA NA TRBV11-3 CASSLDWSNTDTQYF TGTGCCAGCAGCTTAGATTGGTCTAACACAGATACGCAGTATTTT
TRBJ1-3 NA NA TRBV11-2 CASKSQGTGNTIYF TGTGCCAGCAAATCTCAGGGGACTGGAAACACCATATATTTT
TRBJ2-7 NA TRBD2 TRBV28 CASSRRDYPSYEQYF TGTGCCAGCAGCCGGAGGGACTACCCCTCCTACGAGCAGTACTTC
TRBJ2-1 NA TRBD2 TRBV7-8 CASSLARRTSGGNEQFF TGTGCCAGCAGCTTAGCGAGGAGGACTAGCGGGGGGAATGAGCAGTTCTTC